The 29 T cell receptor beta chains below come from one sample, sequenced in a study of T cells in Graves' hyperthyroidism and ophthalmopathy. Amplification of TCR beta CDR3 regions was performed using RNA transcripts as template. Primed by the HTBI set, a first-round RT-PCR was run on the TCR CDR3. Via MiXCR, TCRdb re-called the multiplex PCR reads, giving one row per CDR3 protein. This table holds approximately 320,000 distinct CDR3 sequences, about 15% found once. Specimen: blood. The receptors shown here come from a man aged 25-40 years with Graves' hyperthyroidism.

This rearrangement joins TRBV9 to TRBJ1-1; D gene unclear. Germline V gene data show CDR1 as SGDLS and CDR2 as YYNGEE. Deletions cut 5 bases from V and 0 bases from J, with 11 bases between. This CDR3 region has 14 residues. Written as DNA, the CDR3 is TGTGCCAGCAGGAAAGGCGTGATGAACACTGAAGCTTTCTTT. Translation: CASRKGVMNTEAFF.

This clonotype was recorded many times. This chain links TRBV2 with TRBJ2-7; no clear D. V lost 8 bases and J lost 4, with 12 bases in between. The CDR3 is made up of 12 amino acids. Germline CDR1 reads SNHLY; CDR2 reads FYNNEI. In nucleotides, the CDR3 is TGTGCCAGCCGAGACGGAATTTACGAGCAGTACTTC. Residues: CASRDGIYEQYF.

V usage is TRBV19 and J usage is TRBJ1-2; D is possibly TRBD1 (6 bases). The CDR3 consists of 13 residues. Per the germline V gene, CDR1 is LNHDA and CDR2 is SQIVND (reference sequence). V lost 1 base, J lost 8 bases, and 11 bases lay in between. The CDR3 sequence: CASSIGQGNGYTF. The CDR3 DNA reads as TGTGCCAGTAGTATAGGGCAGGGGAACGGCTACACCTTC.

The rearrangement links TRBV4-1 to TRBJ1-1; no clear D. This CDR3 is built from 13 residues. Trimming took off 5 bases at V and 6 bases at J, with 13 bases between the two ends. CDR1 is MGHRA, CDR2 YSYEKL, per germline. The CDR3 is CASSIQVPAEAFF. As DNA, the CDR3 is TGCGCCAGCAGCATTCAGGTTCCTGCTGAAGCTTTCTTT.

This clonotype was picked up many times. This chain links TRBV6-1 with TRBJ1-1; a possible D gene is TRBD1 (6 bases). The germline gives CDR1 MNHNS, CDR2 SASEGT. The CDR3 spans 15 residues. Trimming pared 6 bases from V and 4 bases from J, leaving 18 bases between. CDR3 region: CASRDPGGGITEAFF. In DNA, the CDR3 is TGTGCCAGCAGGGATCCGGGAGGGGGTATCACTGAAGCTTTCTTT.

This clonotype came up a few times. This chain links TRBV6-5 with TRBJ1-6; D is undetermined. Germline lookup yields CDR1 MNHEY and CDR2 SVGAGI. Trimming removed 2 bases at V and 12 bases at J, with 14 bases between. This CDR3 is 14 amino acids long. The CDR3 DNA reads as TGTGCCAGCAGTTACGGAGGGTACCTGAGACCCCTCCACTTT. Translating it yields CASSYGGYLRPLHF.

The chain couples TRBV10-3 to TRBJ2-1; TRBD2 matches at 8 bases. Germline trimming cut 11 bases from V and 5 bases from J; bases unmatched to any gene: 8. Germline CDR1 ENHRY, CDR2 SYGVKD. CDR3 length: 13 residues. This CDR3 is CASGGLVDNEQFF. The CDR3 region has the DNA TGTGCCTCGGGGGGACTAGTTGACAATGAGCAGTTCTTC.

This clonotype came up many times. The rearrangement joins TRBV6-1 to TRBJ1-1; 9 bases agree with TRBD1. CDR3 length equals 14 residues. Looked up from germline, CDR1 is MNHNS and CDR2 is SASEGT. With 5 bases clipped from V and 4 bases from J, the junction kept 5 bases outside the gene matches. The chain's CDR3 is CASSSGTGTTEAFF. The CDR3 bases are TGTGCCAGCAGTTCCGGGACAGGGACCACTGAAGCTTTCTTT.

A word on this clonotype: A single base separates this from a much larger clone, so it may be a read error. The chain has TRBV10-3 and TRBJ1-1, with 7 bases that match TRBD1. This CDR3 has 15 residues. Germline V gene sequence: CDR1 ENHRY, CDR2 SYGVKD. The CDR3 reads CAISDLTGTFTETFF. As DNA, the CDR3 is TGTGCCATCAGTGATTTGACAGGGACTTTTACTGAAACTTTCTTT.

J is TRBJ1-1 and V is TRBV5-1, with D tentatively TRBD1 (6 bases). The CDR3 sequence is 15 residues long. CDR1 and CDR2 (germline): SGHRS, YFSETQ. Trimming took 4 bases from V and 3 from J, leaving 16 bases between them. The CDR3 coding sequence is TGCGCCAGCAGCATCCTGACAGGCCCGGACACTGAAGCTTTCTTT. Translation gives CASSILTGPDTEAFF.

Comments on this clonotype: A much larger clone lies one base from this, so it may be a read error. The CDR3 coding sequence is TGCAGTGCTAGCTCCAGGACCTACAATGAGCAGTTCTTC. Translation: CSASSRTYNEQFF. V usage is TRBV20-1 and J usage is TRBJ2-1; D gene ambiguous. Germline CDR1 reads DFQATT; CDR2 reads SNEGSKA (reference sequence). The V end lost 3 bases, the J end lost 2 bases, and 8 bases lay between the germline ends. CDR3 length: 13 residues.

This clonotype showed up many times. The chain is built from TRBV30 and TRBJ2-1; D is ambiguous. CDR1 is GTSNPN and CDR2 is SVGIG in the germline V gene (reference sequence). V lost 6 bases and J lost 4, with 7 bases in between. CDR3 length: 11 residues. DNA for the CDR3: TGTGCCTGTAGAGATTACAATGAGCAGTTCTTC. The encoded protein is CACRDYNEQFF.

This chain links TRBV6-2 or TRBV6-3 with TRBJ2-2; 8 positions agree with TRBD1. The V gene end was trimmed by 6 bases and the J gene end by 6 bases; junction bases not matched to a gene: 9. Germline CDR1 MNHEY, CDR2 SVGEGT. CDR3 length equals 15 residues. The CDR3 loop is CASRTRTRGPGELFF. CDR3 coding DNA: TGTGCCAGCAGAACTCGAACCAGGGGGCCCGGGGAGCTGTTTTTT.

There are a few counts of this clonotype. The V gene is TRBV6-1, the J gene TRBJ2-1, with D uncertain. This CDR3 is built from 14 residues. Trimming removed 1 base from V and 6 bases from J, with 10 bases in between. In germline, CDR1 is MNHNS, CDR2 SASEGT. CDR3 amino acids: CASSEGRSGNEQFF. The CDR3 DNA follows: TGTGCCAGCAGTGAAGGTAGATCCGGCAATGAGCAGTTCTTC.

There are a few counts of this clonotype. The chain recombines TRBV5-1 with TRBJ1-5; D uncertain. CDR3 length: 15 amino acids. The V end lost 4 bases, the J end lost 3 bases, and 14 bases lay between the germline ends. In germline, CDR1 is SGHRS, CDR2 YFSETQ. The CDR3 here is CASSREGNPNQPQHF. Here the CDR3 DNA reads TGCGCCAGCAGCAGGGAGGGAAACCCCAATCAGCCCCAGCATTTT.

This chain joins TRBV11-3 and TRBJ1-2; possible D gene TRBD1, 6 bases. V dropped 4 bases and J dropped 8 bases, with 14 bases sitting between them. This CDR3 has 13 residues. CDR1 is SGHNT, CDR2 YENEEA, per germline. The CDR3 region is CASSSDSSRGYTF. The CDR3, as DNA: TGTGCCAGCAGCTCGGACAGCTCGAGGGGCTACACCTTC. Filled out from reference TRBV11-3 and TRBJ1-2, the complete variable domain reads EAGVVQSPRYKIIEKKQPVAFWCNPISGHNTLYWYLQNLGQGPELLIRYENEEAVDDSQLPKDRFSAERLKGVDSTLKIQPAELGDSAVYLCASSSDSSRGYTFGSGTRLTVV.

The V gene is TRBV20-1, the J gene TRBJ2-7; D might be TRBD1 or TRBD2, each matching 5 bases. The germline V gene encodes CDR1 DFQATT and CDR2 SNEGSKA (reference sequence). Trimming stripped 7 bases from V and 5 bases from J, with 21 bases between. This CDR3 is 14 amino acids long. The CDR3 here is CSGPGPRPPNEQYF. Here the CDR3 DNA reads TGCAGTGGCCCGGGACCGCGTCCCCCGAACGAGCAGTACTTC.

This clonotype occurred many times. The chain links TRBV27 to TRBJ2-2, with 11 bases lining up with TRBD2. The length of the CDR3 is 17 residues. Trimming took 7 bases from V and 1 from J; bases not matched to a gene: 8. Germline values: CDR1 MNHEY, CDR2 SMNVEV (reference sequence). Here the CDR3 reads CASIPSGRRGNTGELFF. CDR3 bases: TGTGCCAGCATTCCTAGCGGGAGGAGAGGGAACACCGGGGAGCTGTTTTTT.

The sample holds many counts of this clonotype. This chain links TRBV5-1 with TRBJ1-2; TRBD1 agrees at 7 bases. V dropped 1 base and J dropped 4; count of bases not matched to a gene: 7. The CDR3 spans 15 residues. CDR1 is SGHRS, CDR2 YFSETQ, per germline. The DNA for the CDR3 is TGCGCCAGCAGCTTGACTGGGGACAGAACCTATGGCTACACCTTC. This encodes CASSLTGDRTYGYTF.

The chain combines TRBV5-1 with TRBJ2-1; D is undetermined. The CDR3 totals 17 residues. CDR1 and CDR2 (germline): SGHRS, YFSETQ. V was trimmed by 4 bases and J by 0 bases, leaving 17 bases between them. The CDR3: CASSLAVFVSSYNEQFF. The CDR3 DNA reads as TGCGCCAGCAGCCTGGCAGTATTTGTGAGCTCCTACAATGAGCAGTTCTTC.

This chain joins TRBV6-1 and TRBJ2-5, with D unresolved. Deletions cut 8 bases from V and 1 base from J, with 14 bases between. Germline CDR1 reads MNHNS; CDR2 reads SASEGT. This CDR3 is built from 14 residues. The CDR3, as DNA: TGTGCCAGCGGACCTCACACGCCCCAAGAGACCCAGTACTTC. This sequence encodes CASGPHTPQETQYF.

This clonotype came up many times. V gene TRBV18 combines with J gene TRBJ2-5, with 7 bases matching TRBD2. Trimming took 4 bases from V and 5 from J; bases not matched to a gene: 16. From germline, CDR1 is KGHSH and CDR2 LQKENI. The CDR3 is 17 amino acids. CDR3 nucleotides: TGTGCCAGCTCACGATCGGCGAGCGGGGCCGTCCGGGAGACCCAGTACTTC. It translates to CASSRSASGAVRETQYF.

This clonotype was detected many times. V is TRBV2 and J is TRBJ2-2; D possibly corresponds to TRBD1 (6 bases). CDR1 and CDR2 from the germline V gene are SNHLY and FYNNEI. The CDR3 totals 13 residues. The V end was cut by 6 bases, the J end by 4 bases, with 9 bases between. The CDR3 nucleotides are TGTGCCAGCAGGCCGGACAGCACCGGGGAGCTGTTTTTT. The encoded protein is CASRPDSTGELFF.

The J gene is TRBJ2-7, the V gene TRBV5-6, with TRBD2 matching over 10 bases. V dropped 0 bases and J dropped 4; count of bases not matched to a gene: 1. CDR1 is SGHDT and CDR2 is YYEEEE in the germline V gene. CDR3 length equals 14 residues. CDR3 bases: TGTGCCAGCAGCTTGGGTAGCGGGAGGTACGAGCAGTACTTC. Protein sequence: CASSLGSGRYEQYF.

This clonotype came up many times. V gene TRBV18 combines with J gene TRBJ2-7, with 8 bases aligning to TRBD2. Trimming cost V 4 bases and J 2 bases; bases outside gene matches: 4. This CDR3 is built from 14 residues. Germline loops: CDR1 KGHSH, CDR2 LQKENI. CDR3 in DNA: TGTGCCAGCTCACTCAAGGGACTAGCCTACGAGCAGTACTTC. Translating gives CASSLKGLAYEQYF.

This clonotype was seen many times. J is TRBJ2-1 and V is TRBV7-6; 7 positions match TRBD2. The V segment lost 1 base and the J segment 4 bases; nucleotides outside the gene matches: 7. The CDR3 sequence is 16 residues long. Germline lookup yields CDR1 SGHVS and CDR2 FNYEAQ. The CDR3, as DNA: TGTGCCAGCAGCTTAGATAGGGCGGGAGCTTACAATGAGCAGTTCTTC. As protein: CASSLDRAGAYNEQFF.

The V call is TRBV18, the J call TRBJ2-5, with D perhaps TRBD2 (5 bases). V shed 3 bases and J shed 4 bases, with 9 bases lying between them. Per germline, CDR1 KGHSH and CDR2 LQKENI. The CDR3 totals 13 residues. CDR3 bases: TGTGCCAGCTCACCGACGGCGGGAGAGACCCAGTACTTC. Translation gives CASSPTAGETQYF.

The chain recombines TRBV4-1 with TRBJ1-2; no clear D gene. This CDR3 has 13 amino acids. Germline lookup yields CDR1 MGHRA and CDR2 YSYEKL. V shed 1 base and J shed 1 base, with 4 bases lying between them. This CDR3 is CASSQVYNYGYTF. The CDR3 region has the DNA TGCGCCAGCAGCCAAGTGTATAACTATGGCTACACCTTC.

In its sample, this clonotype was seen a few times. The chain couples TRBV15 to TRBJ2-7, with D unresolved. This CDR3 has 13 amino acids. The V gene lost 0 bases and the J gene lost 4 bases, with 7 bases spanning the gap. Germline loops: CDR1 LNHNV, CDR2 YYDKDF (reference sequence). The CDR3 loop reads CATSRDKQYEQYF. The CDR3 coding sequence is TGTGCCACCAGCAGAGATAAACAGTACGAGCAGTACTTC.